This TCR beta chain was profiled in a study of cytomegalovirus exposure and HLA in healthy donors. This CDR3 has 16 amino acids. Germline V lookup: CDR1 LNHNV, CDR2 YYDKDF (reference sequence). Trimming cost V 1 base and J 3 bases; bases outside gene matches: 5. PCR used 60 Vbeta primers and 13 Jbeta primers. The repertoire was sequenced with immunoSEQ multiplex PCR; TCRdb's copy has only in-frame clones and lacks some. The sample includes about 84,000 clones, 63% of them seen just once. Material for sequencing was PBMCs. This TCR was sampled from a woman in her thirties or forties in good health and CMV-seropositive. This rearrangement joins TRBV15 to TRBJ2-3, with 9 nucleotides matching TRBD2. The CDR3 bases are TGTGCCACCAGCAGAGGAGGGCTAGCGGGAACAGATACGCAGTATTTT. Amino acids: CATSRGGLAGTDTQYF.